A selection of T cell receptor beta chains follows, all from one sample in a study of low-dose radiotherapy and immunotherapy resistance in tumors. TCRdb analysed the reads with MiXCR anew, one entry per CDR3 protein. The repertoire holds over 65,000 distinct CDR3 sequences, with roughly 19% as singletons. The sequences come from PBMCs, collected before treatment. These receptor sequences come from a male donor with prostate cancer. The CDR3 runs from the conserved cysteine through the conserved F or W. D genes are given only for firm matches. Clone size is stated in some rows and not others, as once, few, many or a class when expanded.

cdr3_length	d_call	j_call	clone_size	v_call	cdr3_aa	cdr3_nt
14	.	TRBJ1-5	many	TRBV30	CAWSRGGPNQPQHF	TGTGCCTGGAGCCGAGGGGGGCCCAATCAGCCCCAGCATTTT
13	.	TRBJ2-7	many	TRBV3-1	CASSPSSLGEQYF	TGTGCCAGCAGCCCTTCCTCACTGGGTGAGCAGTACTTC
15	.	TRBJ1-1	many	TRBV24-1	CATSDFRLSNTEAFF	TGTGCCACCAGCGACTTCAGGCTCTCGAACACTGAAGCTTTCTTT
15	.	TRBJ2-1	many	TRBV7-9	CASSLAGERYNEQFF	TGTGCCAGCAGCTTAGCGGGGGAGCGCTACAATGAGCAGTTCTTC
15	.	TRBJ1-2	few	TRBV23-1	CASSQGQPANYGYTF	TGCGCCAGCAGTCAAGGGCAGCCGGCTAACTATGGCTACACCTTC
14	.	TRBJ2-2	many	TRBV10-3	CAISELDEAGELFF	TGTGCCATCAGTGAATTAGACGAGGCCGGGGAGCTGTTTTTT
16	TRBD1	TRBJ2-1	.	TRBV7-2	CASSLDGTGVYNEQFF	TGTGCCAGCAGCTTAGATGGGACAGGGGTTTACAATGAGCAGTTCTTC
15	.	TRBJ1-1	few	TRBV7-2	CASSLGASLNTEAFF	TGTGCCAGCAGCTTAGGGGCCAGTTTGAACACTGAAGCTTTCTTT
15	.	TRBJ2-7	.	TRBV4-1	CASSLRSGSAYEQYF	TGCGCCAGCAGCCTCCGTTCGGGATCGGCCTACGAGCAGTACTTC
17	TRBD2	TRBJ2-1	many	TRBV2	CASSEVGTSGGGNEQFF	TGTGCCAGCAGTGAAGTGGGGACTAGCGGGGGAGGGAATGAGCAGTTCTTC
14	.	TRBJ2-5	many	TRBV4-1	CASSQVTRVETQYF	TGCGCCAGCAGCCAAGTCACTAGAGTAGAGACCCAGTACTTC
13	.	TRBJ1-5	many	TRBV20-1	CSASRYSGQPQHF	TGCAGTGCTAGTCGATACAGCGGCCAGCCCCAGCATTTT
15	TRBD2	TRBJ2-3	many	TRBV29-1	CSVSKLAGPSDTQYF	TGCAGCGTCTCTAAACTAGCGGGGCCGTCGGATACGCAGTATTTT
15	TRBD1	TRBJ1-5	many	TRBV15	CATSREGGSGQPQHF	TGTGCCACCAGCAGAGAAGGGGGCTCGGGTCAGCCCCAGCATTTT
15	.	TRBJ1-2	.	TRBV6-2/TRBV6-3	CASSGAAGKRDGYTF	TGTGCCAGCAGTGGGGCGGCAGGGAAACGGGATGGCTACACCTTC
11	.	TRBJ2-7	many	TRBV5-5	CASSGMGEQYF	TGTGCCAGCAGCGGGATGGGGGAGCAGTACTTC
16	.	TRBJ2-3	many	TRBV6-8	CASSIPGPLPADTQYF	TGTGCCAGCAGTATACCGGGACCCCTACCCGCAGATACGCAGTATTTT
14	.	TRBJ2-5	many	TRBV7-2	CASSLGAGQETQYF	TGTGCCAGCAGCTTAGGTGCAGGCCAAGAGACCCAGTACTTC
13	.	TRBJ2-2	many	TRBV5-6	CASSFGRSGELFF	TGTGCCAGCAGCTTCGGAAGGTCCGGGGAGCTGTTTTTT